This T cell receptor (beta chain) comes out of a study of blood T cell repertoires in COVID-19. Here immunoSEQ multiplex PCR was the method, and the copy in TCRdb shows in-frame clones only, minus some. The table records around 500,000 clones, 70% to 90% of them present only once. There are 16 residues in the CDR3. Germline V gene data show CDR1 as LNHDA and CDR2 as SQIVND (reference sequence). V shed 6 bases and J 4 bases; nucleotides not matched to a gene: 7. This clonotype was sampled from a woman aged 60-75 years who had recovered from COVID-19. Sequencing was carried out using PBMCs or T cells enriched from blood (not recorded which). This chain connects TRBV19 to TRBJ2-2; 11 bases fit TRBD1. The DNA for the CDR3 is TGTGCCAGTAGGACAAGGACAGGGGGCACCACCGGGGAGCTGTTTTTT. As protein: CASRTRTGGTTGELFF.